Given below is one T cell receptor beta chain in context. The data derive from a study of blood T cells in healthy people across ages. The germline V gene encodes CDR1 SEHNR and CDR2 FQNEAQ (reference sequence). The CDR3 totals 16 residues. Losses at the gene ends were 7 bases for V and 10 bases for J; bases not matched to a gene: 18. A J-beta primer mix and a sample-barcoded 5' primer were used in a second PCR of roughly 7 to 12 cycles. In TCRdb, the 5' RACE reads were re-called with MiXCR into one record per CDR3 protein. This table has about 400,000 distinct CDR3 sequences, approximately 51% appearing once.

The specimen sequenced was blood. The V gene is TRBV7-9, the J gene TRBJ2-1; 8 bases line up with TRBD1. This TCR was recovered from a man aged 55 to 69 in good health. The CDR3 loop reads CASTQTGQGAKQEQFF. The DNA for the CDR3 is TGTGCCAGCACCCAGACGGGGCAGGGGGCTAAACAGGAGCAGTTCTTC.